Described below is a single TCR beta chain sequence and its context. Its antigen remains unidentified. This CDR3 contains 15 residues. Per the germline V gene, CDR1 is LNHDA and CDR2 is SQIVND (reference sequence). Trimming removed 1 base at V and 8 bases at J, with 14 bases between. Researchers ran the PCR with 60 Vbeta and 13 Jbeta primers. Measured with immunoSEQ multiplex PCR; TCRdb has only the in-frame clones, and not every one. The table shows around 94,000 clones, with around 60% occurring only once. The sample belongs to a study of cytomegalovirus exposure and HLA in healthy donors. Study-wide context: Tens of millions of unique TCRs from HLA-typed donors were held in an early release of data.

Study outcomes and limitations: The study labeled roughly 160 TCR beta chains cytomegalovirus-associated.

The TCR sequence derives from a human donor in good health. The chain joins TRBV19 to TRBJ1-4, with D possibly TRBD1 on 5 matching bases. Sequencing was done on a sample of PBMCs. The CDR3 loop reads CASSIGQGAMEKLFF. The CDR3 region has the DNA TGTGCCAGTAGTATAGGCCAAGGGGCGATGGAAAAACTGTTTTTT.